A selection of T cell receptor beta chains follows, all from one sample in a study of T cell responses to AZD1222 COVID-19 vaccine. Assay: immunoSEQ multiplex PCR; the TCRdb copy retains only in-frame clones and omits some. Of 110,000 or so clones in the sample, 80% to 90% were seen once. Sequences were derived from peripheral blood, sampled on day 0 of AZD1222 vaccination. The receptor set was obtained from an adult in good health. The CDR3 runs from the conserved cysteine through the conserved F or W. A D gene is named only where the DNA matches it firmly. A row's size may be missing; if present it is once, few, many or a size class.

D: TRBD1; J: TRBJ1-6; V: TRBV5-4; size: few; length: 13; DNA: TGTGCCAGCAGCCAGACAGGGCCCTCACCCCTCCACTTT; CDR3: CASSQTGPSPLHF
D: .; J: TRBJ1-1; V: TRBV2; size: .; length: 13; DNA: TGTGCCAGCAAGGAGGACGGACCCACTGAAGCTTTCTTT; CDR3: CASKEDGPTEAFF
D: TRBD1; J: TRBJ2-7; V: TRBV11-1; size: few; length: 14; DNA: TGTGCCAGCAGCCTCGAGGACAGGGTCTACGAGCAGTACTTC; CDR3: CASSLEDRVYEQYF
D: .; J: TRBJ1-6; V: TRBV27; size: .; length: 13; DNA: TGTGCCAGCAGTTTTGGGGAATTTTCACCCCTCCACTTT; CDR3: CASSFGEFSPLHF
D: .; J: TRBJ1-1; V: TRBV30; size: .; length: 11; DNA: TGTGCCTGTTCGGGGGACACTGAAGCTTTCTTT; CDR3: CACSGDTEAFF
D: .; J: TRBJ2-7; V: TRBV7-2; size: .; length: 14; DNA: TGTGCCAGCAGCTTGCAGGGGAGCTCCTACGAGCAGTACTTC; CDR3: CASSLQGSSYEQYF
D: TRBD1; J: TRBJ1-1; V: TRBV7-8; size: .; length: 12; DNA: TGTGCCAGCAGTTTGACAGGGGCTGAAGCTTTCTTT; CDR3: CASSLTGAEAFF
D: .; J: TRBJ1-2; V: TRBV7-9; size: .; length: 13; DNA: TGTGCCAGCAGCCCGTCAGTCAACTATGGCTACACCTTC; CDR3: CASSPSVNYGYTF
D: TRBD1; J: TRBJ2-3; V: TRBV12-5; size: .; length: 15; DNA: TGTGCTAGTGGTTCCGGGACAGGGGGCATCGATACGCAGTATTTT; CDR3: CASGSGTGGIDTQYF
D: .; J: TRBJ1-2; V: TRBV5-6; size: once; length: 15; DNA: TGTGCCAGCAGCTTCCCCGACCCCGGCGGCTATGGCTACACCTTC; CDR3: CASSFPDPGGYGYTF
D: .; J: TRBJ1-5; V: TRBV7-2; size: .; length: 16; DNA: TGTGCCAGCAGCTTAATGGGGGTGTGGAGCAATCAGCCCCAGCATTTT; CDR3: CASSLMGVWSNQPQHF